The 27 T cell receptor beta chains below all came from one sample that was sequenced in a study of blood T cells in healthy people across ages. For the second PCR, which ran for roughly 6 to 12 cycles, a sample-barcoded 5' primer and a J-beta primer mix were used. TCRdb redid the calling of the 5' RACE reads with MiXCR, one entry per CDR3 protein. The repertoire includes 1,100,000 or so distinct CDR3 sequences, roughly 45% of them detected once, and approximately 17% sits in the top ten. The sequenced material came from blood. These receptors all stem from a woman aged 60-70 years in good health.

The CDR3 DNA reads as TGTGCCAGCAGTTTATCAGGGGGAATCCGGAGAGAGACCCAGTACTTC. This gives the protein CASSLSGGIRRETQYF. J is TRBJ2-5 and V is TRBV12-3 or TRBV12-4, with TRBD1 matching over 7 bases. The V and J ends lost 2 bases and 4 bases, in that order; junction bases with no gene match: 10. The CDR3 is made up of 16 amino acids.

This clonotype occurred once. J is TRBJ2-3 and V is TRBV28; no firm D call. Germline V gene data show CDR1 as MDHEN and CDR2 as SYDVKM. The CDR3 is 13 amino acids. V dropped 5 bases and J dropped 4 bases, with 10 bases sitting between them. CDR3 loop: CASSRIRSDTQYF. The DNA of the CDR3 is TGTGCCAGCAGTAGAATCCGTTCAGATACGCAGTATTTT.

This chain links TRBV20-1 with TRBJ2-1; 7 positions agree with TRBD1. The junction had 8 bases not matched to a gene; V was cut back by 6 bases and J by 6 bases. The CDR3 covers 13 residues. Germline assignment: CDR1 DFQATT and CDR2 SNEGSKA (reference sequence). CDR3 amino acids: CSATPGQSNEQFF. The CDR3 coding sequence is TGCAGTGCCACGCCGGGACAGTCCAATGAGCAGTTCTTC.

This chain joins TRBV5-1 and TRBJ2-7; 7 bases agree with TRBD1. Per the germline V gene, CDR1 is SGHRS and CDR2 is YFSETQ. The V and J ends lost 8 bases and 1 base, in that order; junction bases with no gene match: 3. The CDR3 consists of 12 residues. CDR3 DNA: TGCGCCAGGAGACAGGGATCCTACGAGCAGTACTTC. This sequence encodes CARRQGSYEQYF.

This clonotype was detected a few times. The chain carries TRBV20-1 and TRBJ2-1; weak D call: TRBD1 (6 bases). This CDR3 is 14 amino acids long. The V and J ends lost 7 bases and 4 bases respectively, with 17 bases between them. Germline values: CDR1 DFQATT, CDR2 SNEGSKA (reference sequence). The CDR3 here is CSGIPGHKYNEQFF. As DNA, the CDR3 is TGCAGTGGTATACCGGGACACAAGTACAATGAGCAGTTCTTC.

J is TRBJ2-5 and V is TRBV12-3 or TRBV12-4; D unresolved. The CDR3 runs 14 residues. V lost 3 bases and J lost 0, with 8 bases in between. The CDR3 loop reads CASSFLTDQETQYF. The CDR3, as DNA: TGTGCCAGCAGTTTTTTAACCGACCAAGAGACCCAGTACTTC.

V usage is TRBV29-1 and J usage is TRBJ1-2; D is ambiguous. The length of the CDR3 is 12 residues. The V gene's germline CDR1 is SQVTM and CDR2 ANQGSEA. Trimming pared 6 bases from V and 4 bases from J, leaving 12 bases between. The CDR3 here is CSVFDPSYGYTF. The CDR3 bases are TGCAGCGTGTTTGATCCCTCCTATGGCTACACCTTC. Full variable domain (remainder filled in from reference TRBV29-1 and TRBJ1-2): SAVISQKPSRDICQRGTSLTIQCQVDSQVTMMFWYRQQPGQSLTLIATANQGSEATYESGFVIDKFPISRPNLTFSTLTVSNMSPEDSSIYLCSVFDPSYGYTFGSGTRLTVV.

This clonotype was found a few times. The chain recombines TRBV7-2 with TRBJ2-1; D not certain. Trimming took 6 bases from V and 5 from J, leaving 11 bases between them. Germline-derived CDR1 and CDR2 are SGHTA and FQGNSA. There are 13 residues in the CDR3. CDR3 residues: CASSKAWDNEQFF. DNA for the CDR3: TGTGCCAGCAGTAAGGCATGGGACAATGAGCAGTTCTTC.

The chain links TRBV7-2 to TRBJ1-3, with unresolved D. The CDR3 is 16 amino acids. Germline V CDR1 and CDR2: SGHTA, FQGNSA. The V end lost 1 base, the J end lost 0 bases, and 10 bases lay between the germline ends. The CDR3 nucleotides are TGTGCCAGCAGCTTAGTACGGACTTTCTCTGGAAACACCATATATTTT. Encoded protein: CASSLVRTFSGNTIYF.

The rearrangement joins TRBV7-2 to TRBJ1-2, with a weak D call TRBD1 (5 bases). Germline V CDR1 and CDR2: SGHTA, FQGNSA. This CDR3 has 13 amino acids. Deletions cut 5 bases from V and 5 bases from J, with 12 bases between. The chain's CDR3 is CASSLNAGYGYTF. CDR3 nucleotide sequence: TGTGCCAGCAGCCTGAACGCAGGGTATGGCTACACCTTC.

V gene TRBV2 combines with J gene TRBJ2-5, with D possibly TRBD2 on 5 matching bases. The CDR3 has 13 amino acids. The V and J ends lost 6 bases and 3 bases respectively, with 11 bases between them. Germline loops: CDR1 SNHLY, CDR2 FYNNEI. CDR3 nucleotide sequence: TGTGCCAGCAGCTTTTACGGGGAAGAGACCCAGTACTTC. Protein product: CASSFYGEETQYF.

V is TRBV3-1 and J is TRBJ2-3, with D unclear. Per germline, CDR1 LGHDT and CDR2 YNNKEL (reference sequence). CDR3 length: 14 residues. V was clipped by 4 bases and J by 4 bases, with 12 bases between them. This CDR3 reads CASSLKGLSDTQYF. CDR3 nucleotide sequence: TGTGCCAGCAGCCTGAAAGGCCTATCAGATACGCAGTATTTT.

This sequence joins TRBV6-5 and TRBJ1-2, with a possible D match to TRBD1 (6 bases). Trimming shortened V by 5 bases and J by 4 bases, and 11 bases separated the two germline ends. The CDR3 length is 13 residues. From germline, CDR1 is MNHEY and CDR2 SVGAGI. DNA of the CDR3: TGTGCCAGCAGTGATGGCAGGGGCTATGGCTACACCTTC. Translated, it gives CASSDGRGYGYTF.

The chain links TRBV6-5 to TRBJ1-2, with D possibly TRBD1 on 6 matching bases. This CDR3 spans 18 amino acids. Trimming removed 2 bases at V and 0 bases at J, with 19 bases between. Germline CDR1 reads MNHEY; CDR2 reads SVGAGI. The CDR3 DNA follows: TGTGCCAGCAGTTACCTTAACAGGGCCCTAGGGACTAACTATGGCTACACCTTC. Amino acid sequence: CASSYLNRALGTNYGYTF.

This clonotype was detected a few times. This chain uses TRBV9 with TRBJ1-1; D is possibly TRBD1 (5 bases). Per germline, CDR1 SGDLS and CDR2 YYNGEE. The V gene lost 4 bases and the J gene lost 1 base, with 17 bases spanning the gap. The CDR3 has 16 residues. The CDR3 DNA is TGTGCCAGCAGCCCTTCCTTTGGGGACGCGAACACTGAAGCTTTCTTT. This gives the protein CASSPSFGDANTEAFF.

The V call is TRBV11-3, the J call TRBJ2-1; D is ambiguous. V was shortened by 3 bases and J by 4 bases, with 10 bases between the two germline ends. Germline-derived CDR1 and CDR2 are SGHNT and YENEEA. The CDR3 contains 14 residues. CDR3 DNA: TGTGCCAGCAGCTTGGAAGGGTGGTACAATGAGCAGTTCTTC. It specifies CASSLEGWYNEQFF. The complete variable domain, with remaining parts taken from reference TRBV11-3 and TRBJ2-1, reads EAGVVQSPRYKIIEKKQPVAFWCNPISGHNTLYWYLQNLGQGPELLIRYENEEAVDDSQLPKDRFSAERLKGVDSTLKIQPAELGDSAVYLCASSLEGWYNEQFFGPGTRLTVL.

The CDR3 sequence is CASSFKQGAFLTYEQYF. Written as DNA, the CDR3 is TGTGCCAGCAGTTTTAAGCAGGGGGCCTTTCTAACCTACGAGCAGTACTTC. The chain is built from TRBV12-3 or TRBV12-4 and TRBJ2-7, with TRBD1 identical over 8 bases. The V and J ends lost 3 bases and 2 bases, in that order; junction bases with no gene match: 12. The CDR3 sequence is 17 residues long.

The rearrangement joins TRBV6-5 to TRBJ2-7; 7 positions match TRBD2. The CDR3 has 14 amino acids. V gave up 6 bases and J gave up 7 bases; unmatched junction bases: 12. Germline V gives CDR1 MNHEY, CDR2 SVGAGI. The CDR3 sequence: CASRRDYRDNEQYF. Here the CDR3 DNA reads TGTGCCAGCAGGAGGGACTATCGCGACAATGAGCAGTACTTC.

This chain links TRBV3-1 with TRBJ2-2, with TRBD2 identical over 7 bases. The length of the CDR3 is 16 residues. The V segment lost 2 bases and the J segment 7 bases; nucleotides outside the gene matches: 10. From germline, CDR1 is LGHDT and CDR2 YNNKEL (reference sequence). The CDR3 DNA reads as TGTGCCAGCAGCCAACACCGAAAGACGGGAGGCGGGGAGCTGTTTTTT. Translation gives CASSQHRKTGGGELFF.

The J gene is TRBJ2-7, the V gene TRBV7-9; D is unresolved. Germline V gene data show CDR1 as SEHNR and CDR2 as FQNEAQ (reference sequence). This CDR3 has 13 residues. Trimming shortened V by 5 bases and J by 3 bases, and 11 bases separated the two germline ends. In DNA, the CDR3 is TGTGCCAGCAGCGCGGAGAGCAGCTACGAGCAGTACTTC. Amino acids: CASSAESSYEQYF.

This clonotype has a count of ten or more. The chain uses TRBV3-1 and TRBJ2-4; maybe TRBD2 (5 bases). CDR1 is LGHDT and CDR2 is YNNKEL in the germline V gene (reference sequence). The CDR3 sequence is 15 residues long. V dropped 0 bases and J dropped 3 bases, with 9 bases sitting between them. Here the CDR3 DNA reads TGTGCCAGCAGCCAAGATCGGGGATACAAAAACATTCAGTACTTC. Translating it yields CASSQDRGYKNIQYF.

J is TRBJ2-7 and V is TRBV20-1, with 8 positions matching TRBD1. The CDR3 has 13 residues. The germline CDR1 and CDR2 sequences are DFQATT and SNEGSKA (reference sequence). Trimming removed 6 bases from V and 4 bases from J; junction bases left unmatched: 8. This chain's CDR3 is CSARDRWIYEQYF. CDR3 DNA: TGCAGTGCCCGGGACAGGTGGATATACGAGCAGTACTTC.

The chain uses TRBV20-1 and TRBJ2-5; weak D call: TRBD1 (7 bases). The J call may be faulty, since TRBJ2-1 better matches the DNA end. CDR3 length: 11 residues. Germline assignment: CDR1 DFQATT and CDR2 SNEGSKA (reference sequence). CDR3: CSAPGGYGQFF. CDR3 bases: TGCAGTGCCCCAGGGGGGTATGGGCAGTTCTTC.

This chain connects TRBV5-1 to TRBJ2-4, with TRBD2 matching 10 bases. Judging by the DNA end, TRBJ2-5 fits better; the J call may be wrong. The germline gives CDR1 SGHRS, CDR2 YFSETQ. This CDR3 is built from 18 residues. The CDR3 loop reads CASSLVGLAGARQETQYF. Written as DNA, the CDR3 is TGCGCCAGCAGCCTGGTAGGGCTAGCGGGAGCCCGTCAAGAGACCCAGTACTTC.

The V call is TRBV9, the J call TRBJ2-3, with a weak D call TRBD2 (6 bases). With 0 bases removed from V and 5 bases from J, the gap between germline ends came to 19 bases. Germline CDR1 and CDR2: SGDLS and YYNGEE. This CDR3 region has 17 residues. CDR3 sequence: CASSVARTGVGRDTQYF. The CDR3 DNA follows: TGTGCCAGCAGCGTAGCTAGGACGGGAGTCGGAAGAGATACGCAGTATTTT.

This sequence joins TRBV11-3 and TRBJ2-7; D unresolved. The end of the DNA is better explained by TRBJ2-5, so the J call may be wrong. The CDR3 sequence is 16 residues long. Looked up from germline, CDR1 is SGHNT and CDR2 is YENEEA. The CDR3 spells CASSLGRQDRLETQYF. CDR3 DNA sequence: TGTGCCAGCAGCTTAGGACGGCAGGACCGCCTGGAGACCCAGTACTTC.

This clonotype showed up just a few times. The V gene is TRBV20-1, the J gene TRBJ2-5; 10 nucleotides agree with TRBD1. V lost 2 bases to trimming and J lost 5 bases; unmatched junction nucleotides: 8. Germline-derived CDR1 and CDR2 are DFQATT and SNEGSKA (reference sequence). The CDR3 has 15 residues. CDR3 sequence (DNA): TGCAGTGCTAGATCCGGGACAGGGGTTGGCGAGACCCAGTACTTC. Translating it yields CSARSGTGVGETQYF.